This TCR beta chain was identified during a study of blood T cells in healthy people across ages. Germline V lookup: CDR1 GTSNPN, CDR2 SVGIG (reference sequence). V dropped 4 bases and J dropped 0 bases, with 9 bases sitting between them. The length of the CDR3 is 13 residues. PCR was performed a second time for about 6 to 11 cycles using a sample-barcoded 5' primer and a J-beta primer mix. Every molecule of cDNA carried a tag from a template-switch adaptor with 12 random nucleotides. From the 5' RACE reads, TCRdb called clonotypes with MiXCR, one entry per CDR3 protein. The sample yields 1.5 million to 1.8 million distinct CDR3 sequences, approximately 43% seen once. Each donor had approximately 10 milliliters of peripheral blood drawn. No fewer than 6 million PBMCs went into each sample.

This TCR was sampled from a woman aged 18-29 years in good health. The sequenced material came from blood. This rearrangement joins TRBV30 to TRBJ1-2; D call uncertain. In nucleotides, the CDR3 is TGTGCCTGGAACACACCGGCTAACTATGGCTACACCTTC. Protein product: CAWNTPANYGYTF.